Here is one TCR beta chain with its context. The antigen is unknown. One entry per CDR3 protein, called by TCRdb with MiXCR from the 5' RACE reads. This sample has nearly 110,000 distinct CDR3 sequences, with about 18% found just once. The data were taken from a study of T-cell memory formation after mild COVID-19. About the research overall: Clustering of TCRs was largely donor specific.

Study results and limitations: CD4+ contracting clones lay mainly in CM and EM, CD8+ ones in EMRA.

This CDR3 is built from 16 residues. Germline loops: CDR1 MGHRA, CDR2 YSYEKL. J gave up 3 bases and V 1 base, and 6 bases lay outside the gene matches. The clonotype comes from an adult woman who had mild COVID-19 (a few samples of this study predate the infection). Cell type and time point are not known. V gene TRBV4-1 combines with J gene TRBJ1-5, with TRBD1 matching 7 bases. Material for sequencing was PBMCs or a T cell subset sorted from them (not recorded which). DNA of the CDR3: TGCGCCAGCAGCCAAGCGGGGCAGGGGGTCAATCAGCCCCAGCATTTT. Translated: CASSQAGQGVNQPQHF.